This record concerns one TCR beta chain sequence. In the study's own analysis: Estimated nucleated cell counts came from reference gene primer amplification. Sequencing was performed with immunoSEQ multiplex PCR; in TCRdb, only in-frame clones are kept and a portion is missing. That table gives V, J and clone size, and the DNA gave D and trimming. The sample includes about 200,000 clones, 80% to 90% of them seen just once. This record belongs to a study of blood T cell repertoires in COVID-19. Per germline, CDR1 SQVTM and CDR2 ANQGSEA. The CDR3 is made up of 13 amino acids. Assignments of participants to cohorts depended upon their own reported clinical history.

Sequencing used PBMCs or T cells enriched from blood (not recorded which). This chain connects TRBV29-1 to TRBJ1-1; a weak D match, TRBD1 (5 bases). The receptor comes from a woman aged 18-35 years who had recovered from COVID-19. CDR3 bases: TGCAGTGCCGGTCGGGGGGGGGACACTGAAGCTTTCTTT. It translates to CSAGRGGDTEAFF. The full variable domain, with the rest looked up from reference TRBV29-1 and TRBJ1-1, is SAVISQKPSRDICQRGTSLTIQCQVDSQVTMMFWYRQQPGQSLTLIATANQGSEATYESGFVIDKFPISRPNLTFSTLTVSNMSPEDSSIYLCSAGRGGDTEAFFGQGTRLTVV.